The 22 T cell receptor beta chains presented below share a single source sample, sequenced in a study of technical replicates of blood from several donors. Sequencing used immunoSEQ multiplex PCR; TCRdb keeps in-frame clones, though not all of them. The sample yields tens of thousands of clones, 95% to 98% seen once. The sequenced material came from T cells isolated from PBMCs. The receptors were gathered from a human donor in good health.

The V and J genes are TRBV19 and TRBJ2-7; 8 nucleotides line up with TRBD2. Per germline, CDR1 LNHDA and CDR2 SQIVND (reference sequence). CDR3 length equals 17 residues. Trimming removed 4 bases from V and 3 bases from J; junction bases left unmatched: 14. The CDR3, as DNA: TGTGCCAGTAGTAGCCGGGGGGGAGATTACACGATCTACGAGCAGTACTTC. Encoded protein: CASSSRGGDYTIYEQYF.

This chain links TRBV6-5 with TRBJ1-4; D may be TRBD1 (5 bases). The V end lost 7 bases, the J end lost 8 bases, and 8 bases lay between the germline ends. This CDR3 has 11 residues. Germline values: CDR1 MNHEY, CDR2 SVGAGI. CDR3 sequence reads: CASKQGEKLFF. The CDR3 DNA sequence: TGTGCCAGCAAGCAGGGCGAAAAACTGTTTTTT.

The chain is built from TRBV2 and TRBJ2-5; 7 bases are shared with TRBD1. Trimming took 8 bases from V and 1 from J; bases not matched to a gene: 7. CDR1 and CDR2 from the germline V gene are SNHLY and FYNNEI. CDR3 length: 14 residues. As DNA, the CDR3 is TGTGCCAGCGGGGACAGACGACCCCAAGAGACCCAGTACTTC. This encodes CASGDRRPQETQYF.

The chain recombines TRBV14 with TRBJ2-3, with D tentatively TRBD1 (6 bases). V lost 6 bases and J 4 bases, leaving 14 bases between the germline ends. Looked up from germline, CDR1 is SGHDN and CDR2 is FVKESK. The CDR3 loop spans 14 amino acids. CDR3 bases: TGTGCCAGCAGTCCTTGGACAGCTCCAGATACGCAGTATTTT. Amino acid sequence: CASSPWTAPDTQYF.

The CDR3 loop reads CASSLGLSYEQYF. The CDR3 DNA is TGTGCCAGCAGTTTGGGGCTCTCCTACGAGCAGTACTTC. The genes are TRBV27 and TRBJ2-7, with D perhaps matching TRBD1 (5 bases). V lost 3 bases and J lost 0, with 6 bases in between. This CDR3 is 13 amino acids long. The germline CDR1 and CDR2 sequences are MNHEY and SMNVEV (reference sequence).

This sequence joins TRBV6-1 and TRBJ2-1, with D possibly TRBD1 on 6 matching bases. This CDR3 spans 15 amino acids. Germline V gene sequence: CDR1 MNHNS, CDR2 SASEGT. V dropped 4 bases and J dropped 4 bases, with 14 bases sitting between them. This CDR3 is CASSVWTEVYNEQFF. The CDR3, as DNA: TGTGCCAGCAGTGTGTGGACAGAAGTATACAATGAGCAGTTCTTC.

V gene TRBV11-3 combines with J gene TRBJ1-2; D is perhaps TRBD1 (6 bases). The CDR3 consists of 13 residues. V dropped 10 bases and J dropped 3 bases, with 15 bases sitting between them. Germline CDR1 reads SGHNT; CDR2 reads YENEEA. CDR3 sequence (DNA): TGTGCCATACCCGACAGGAGATACTATGGCTACACCTTC. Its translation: CAIPDRRYYGYTF.

Here the CDR3 DNA reads TGCGCCAGCAGAGCCGAAAGTCGGTCCGAGCAGTACTTC. This gives the protein CASRAESRSEQYF. The J gene is TRBJ2-7, the V gene TRBV5-1; D remains unclear. The CDR3 loop spans 13 amino acids. Trimming shortened V by 5 bases and J by 6 bases, and 15 bases separated the two germline ends. Germline assignment: CDR1 SGHRS and CDR2 YFSETQ.

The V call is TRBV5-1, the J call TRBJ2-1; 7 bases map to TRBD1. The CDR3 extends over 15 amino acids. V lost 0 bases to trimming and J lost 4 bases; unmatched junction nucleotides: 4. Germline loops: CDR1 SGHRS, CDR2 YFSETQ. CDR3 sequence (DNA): TGCGCCAGCAGCTTGGCAGGGGGACGATACAATGAGCAGTTCTTC. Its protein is CASSLAGGRYNEQFF.

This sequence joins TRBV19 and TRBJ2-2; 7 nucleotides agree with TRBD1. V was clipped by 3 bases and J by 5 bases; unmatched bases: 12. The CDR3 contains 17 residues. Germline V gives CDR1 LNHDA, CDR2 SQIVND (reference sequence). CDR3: CASSILFMTGQTGELFF. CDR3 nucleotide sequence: TGTGCCAGTAGTATCCTTTTCATGACAGGGCAAACCGGGGAGCTGTTTTTT.

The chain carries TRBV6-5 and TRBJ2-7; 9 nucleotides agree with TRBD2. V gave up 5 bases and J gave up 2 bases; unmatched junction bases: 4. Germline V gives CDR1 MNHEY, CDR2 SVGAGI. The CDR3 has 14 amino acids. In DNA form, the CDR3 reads TGTGCCAGCAGTGCCGGGACTAGCCCCTACGAGCAGTACTTC. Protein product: CASSAGTSPYEQYF.

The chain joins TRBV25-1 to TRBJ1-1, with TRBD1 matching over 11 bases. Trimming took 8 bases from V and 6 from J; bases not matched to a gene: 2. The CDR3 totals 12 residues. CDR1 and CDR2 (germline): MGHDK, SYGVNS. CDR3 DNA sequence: TGTGCCAGCGGGACAGGGGGGCCTGAAGCTTTCTTT. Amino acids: CASGTGGPEAFF.

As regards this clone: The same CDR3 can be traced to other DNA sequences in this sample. CDR3 bases: TGTGCCAGCAGTTACCTGGCCTCTGGAAACACCATATATTTT. It codes for CASSYLASGNTIYF. The rearrangement links TRBV6-5 to TRBJ1-3; D is unclear. The germline V gene encodes CDR1 MNHEY and CDR2 SVGAGI. The CDR3 is 14 residues long. V lost 2 bases, J lost 0 bases, and 5 bases lay in between.

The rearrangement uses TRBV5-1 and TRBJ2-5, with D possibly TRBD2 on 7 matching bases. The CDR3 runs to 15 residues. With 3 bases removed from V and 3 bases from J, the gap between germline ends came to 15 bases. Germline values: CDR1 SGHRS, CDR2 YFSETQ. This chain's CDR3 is CASSWGGAMEETQYF. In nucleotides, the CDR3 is TGCGCCAGCAGCTGGGGGGGGGCTATGGAAGAGACCCAGTACTTC. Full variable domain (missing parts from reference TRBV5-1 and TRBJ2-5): KAGVTQTPRYLIKTRGQQVTLSCSPISGHRSVSWYQQTPGQGLQFLFEYFSETQRNKGNFPGRFSGRQFSNSRSEMNVSTLELGDSALYLCASSWGGAMEETQYFGPGTRLLVL.

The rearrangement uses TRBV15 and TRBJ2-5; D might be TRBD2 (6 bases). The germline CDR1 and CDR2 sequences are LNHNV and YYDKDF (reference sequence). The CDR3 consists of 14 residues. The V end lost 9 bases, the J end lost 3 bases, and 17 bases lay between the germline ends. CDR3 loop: CATRLGGEEETQYF. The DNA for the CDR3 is TGTGCCACTCGGTTGGGCGGGGAGGAAGAGACCCAGTACTTC.

In DNA, the CDR3 is TGTGCCAGCAGCCTTCAAGCCTGGGGGGGCACTGAAGCTTTCTTT. This translates into CASSLQAWGGTEAFF. The V call is TRBV9, the J call TRBJ1-1, with D maybe TRBD1 (5 bases). The CDR3 is made up of 15 amino acids. Germline assignment: CDR1 SGDLS and CDR2 YYNGEE. Trimming shortened V by 4 bases and J by 4 bases, and 17 bases separated the two germline ends.

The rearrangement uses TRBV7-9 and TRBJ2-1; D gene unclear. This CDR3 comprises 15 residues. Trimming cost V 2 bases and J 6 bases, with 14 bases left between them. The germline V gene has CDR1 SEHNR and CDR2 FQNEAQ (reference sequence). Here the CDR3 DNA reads TGTGCCAGCAGCTTAAATACGTTTGGCTTCAATGAGCAGTTCTTC. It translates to CASSLNTFGFNEQFF.

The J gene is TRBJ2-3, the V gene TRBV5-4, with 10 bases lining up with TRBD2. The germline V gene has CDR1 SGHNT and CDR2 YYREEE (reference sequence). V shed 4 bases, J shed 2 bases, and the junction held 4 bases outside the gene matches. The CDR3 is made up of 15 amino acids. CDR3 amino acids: CASSIGLAVTDTQYF. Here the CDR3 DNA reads TGTGCCAGCAGCATAGGACTAGCGGTCACAGATACGCAGTATTTT. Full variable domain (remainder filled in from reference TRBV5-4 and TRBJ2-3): ETGVTQSPTHLIKTRGQQVTLRCSSQSGHNTVSWYQQALGQGPQFIFQYYREEENGRGNFPPRFSGLQFPNYSSELNVNALELDDSALYLCASSIGLAVTDTQYFGPGTRLTVL.

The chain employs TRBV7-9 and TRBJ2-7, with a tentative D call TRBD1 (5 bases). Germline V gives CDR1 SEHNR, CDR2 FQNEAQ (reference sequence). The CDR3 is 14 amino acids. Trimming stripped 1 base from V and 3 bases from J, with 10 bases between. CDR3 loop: CASSLEQVFYEQYF. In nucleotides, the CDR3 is TGTGCCAGCAGCTTAGAACAGGTCTTCTACGAGCAGTACTTC.

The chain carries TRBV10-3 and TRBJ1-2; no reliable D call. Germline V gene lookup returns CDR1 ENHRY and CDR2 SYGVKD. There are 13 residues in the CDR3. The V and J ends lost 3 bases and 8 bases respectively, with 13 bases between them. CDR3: CAISETATHGYTF. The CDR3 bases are TGTGCCATCAGTGAAACGGCGACTCACGGCTACACCTTC.

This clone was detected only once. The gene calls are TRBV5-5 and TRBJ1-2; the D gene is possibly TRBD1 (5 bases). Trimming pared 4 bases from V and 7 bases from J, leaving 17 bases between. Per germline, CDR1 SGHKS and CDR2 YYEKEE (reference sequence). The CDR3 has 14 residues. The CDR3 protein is CASSPTQGTFGYTF. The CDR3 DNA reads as TGTGCCAGCAGCCCCACCCAGGGTACGTTTGGCTACACCTTC.

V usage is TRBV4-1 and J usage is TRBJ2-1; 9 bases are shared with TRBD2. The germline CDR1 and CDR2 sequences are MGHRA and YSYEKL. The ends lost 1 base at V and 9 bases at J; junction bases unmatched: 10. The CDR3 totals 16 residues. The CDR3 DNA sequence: TGCGCCAGCAGCCAAGGCCCCGGGACTAGCCTCGCTGAGCAGTTCTTC. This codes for CASSQGPGTSLAEQFF.